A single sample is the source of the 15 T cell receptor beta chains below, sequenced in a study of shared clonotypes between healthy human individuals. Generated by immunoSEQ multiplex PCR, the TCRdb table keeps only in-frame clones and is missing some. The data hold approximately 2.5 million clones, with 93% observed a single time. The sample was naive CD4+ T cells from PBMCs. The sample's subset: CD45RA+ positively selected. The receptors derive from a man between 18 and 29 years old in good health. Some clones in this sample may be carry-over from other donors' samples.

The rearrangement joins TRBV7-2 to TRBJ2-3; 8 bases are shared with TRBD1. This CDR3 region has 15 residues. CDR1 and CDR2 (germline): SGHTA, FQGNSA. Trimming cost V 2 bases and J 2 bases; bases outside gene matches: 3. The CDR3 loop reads CASSLMTGVTDTQYF. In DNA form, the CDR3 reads TGTGCCAGCAGCTTAATGACAGGGGTCACAGATACGCAGTATTTT.

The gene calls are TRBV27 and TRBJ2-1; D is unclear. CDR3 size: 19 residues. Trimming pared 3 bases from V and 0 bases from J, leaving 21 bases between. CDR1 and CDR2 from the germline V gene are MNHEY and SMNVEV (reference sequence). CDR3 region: CASSFHRSSYIFSYNEQFF. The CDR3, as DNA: TGTGCCAGCAGTTTCCATCGATCGTCCTATATCTTCTCCTACAATGAGCAGTTCTTC.

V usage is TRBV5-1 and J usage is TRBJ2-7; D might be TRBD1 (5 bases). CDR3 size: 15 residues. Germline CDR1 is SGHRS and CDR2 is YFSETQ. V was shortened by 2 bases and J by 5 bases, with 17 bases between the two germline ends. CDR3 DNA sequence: TGCGCCAGCAGCTTACTAACAGGATCCTTCGACGAGCAGTACTTC. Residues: CASSLLTGSFDEQYF. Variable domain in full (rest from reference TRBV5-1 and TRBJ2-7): KAGVTQTPRYLIKTRGQQVTLSCSPISGHRSVSWYQQTPGQGLQFLFEYFSETQRNKGNFPGRFSGRQFSNSRSEMNVSTLELGDSALYLCASSLLTGSFDEQYFGPGTRLTVT.

CDR3 sequence (DNA): TGTGCCAGCAGCAGTGGGACTAGCGGAGAGACCCAGTACTTC. This codes for CASSSGTSGETQYF. The rearrangement uses TRBV6-5 and TRBJ2-5; 11 nucleotides align to TRBD2. Germline CDR1 is MNHEY and CDR2 is SVGAGI. Losses at the gene ends were 6 bases for V and 4 bases for J; bases not matched to a gene: 4. The CDR3 consists of 14 residues.

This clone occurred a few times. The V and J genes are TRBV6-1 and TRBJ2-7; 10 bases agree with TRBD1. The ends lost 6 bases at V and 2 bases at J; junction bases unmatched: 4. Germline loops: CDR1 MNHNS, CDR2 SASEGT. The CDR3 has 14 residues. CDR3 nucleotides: TGTGCCAGCAGAGCTGGGACAGGGGCCTACGAGCAGTACTTC. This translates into CASRAGTGAYEQYF.

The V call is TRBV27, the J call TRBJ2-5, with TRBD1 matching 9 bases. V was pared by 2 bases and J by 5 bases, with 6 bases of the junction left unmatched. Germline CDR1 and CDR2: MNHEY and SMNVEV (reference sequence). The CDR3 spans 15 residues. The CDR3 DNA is TGTGCCAGCAGTTTAAGGGCTGGGACAGGGGAGACCCAGTACTTC. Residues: CASSLRAGTGETQYF.

CDR3 coding DNA: TGTGCCAGCAGTTTTTCGGGGGCGAAAGCTTTCTTT. Its translation: CASSFSGAKAFF. This sequence joins TRBV27 and TRBJ1-1, with D perhaps TRBD1 (6 bases). V lost 3 bases and J lost 9, with 11 bases in between. The CDR3 has 12 amino acids. Per the germline V gene, CDR1 is MNHEY and CDR2 is SMNVEV (reference sequence).

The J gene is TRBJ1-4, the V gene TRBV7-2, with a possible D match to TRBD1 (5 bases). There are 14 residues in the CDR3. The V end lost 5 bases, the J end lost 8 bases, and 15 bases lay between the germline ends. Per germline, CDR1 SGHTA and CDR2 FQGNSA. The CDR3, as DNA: TGTGCCAGCAGCCGGAAAGGGACGTTAGAAAAACTGTTTTTT. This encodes CASSRKGTLEKLFF.

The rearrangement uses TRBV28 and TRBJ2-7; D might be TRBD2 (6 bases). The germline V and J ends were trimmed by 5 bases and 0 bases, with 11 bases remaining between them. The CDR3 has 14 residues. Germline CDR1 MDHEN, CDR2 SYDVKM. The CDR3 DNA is TGTGCCAGCAGTGATCGGGGGAGCTCCTACGAGCAGTACTTC. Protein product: CASSDRGSSYEQYF.

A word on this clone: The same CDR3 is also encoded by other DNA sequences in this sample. The CDR3 loop reads CASSLLGTEETQYF. The DNA for the CDR3 is TGCGCCAGCAGCTTGTTAGGGACTGAAGAGACCCAGTACTTC. This chain connects TRBV5-1 to TRBJ2-5, with D tentatively TRBD2 (6 bases). The germline V and J ends were trimmed by 1 base and 3 bases, with 10 bases remaining between them. Germline lookup yields CDR1 SGHRS and CDR2 YFSETQ. This CDR3 comprises 14 residues.

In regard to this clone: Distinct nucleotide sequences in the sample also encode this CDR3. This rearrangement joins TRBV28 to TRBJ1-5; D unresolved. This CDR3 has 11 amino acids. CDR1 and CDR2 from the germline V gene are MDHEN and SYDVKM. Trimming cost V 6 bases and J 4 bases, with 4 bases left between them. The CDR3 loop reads CASSQNQPQHF. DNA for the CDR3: TGTGCCAGCAGCCAGAATCAGCCCCAGCATTTT.

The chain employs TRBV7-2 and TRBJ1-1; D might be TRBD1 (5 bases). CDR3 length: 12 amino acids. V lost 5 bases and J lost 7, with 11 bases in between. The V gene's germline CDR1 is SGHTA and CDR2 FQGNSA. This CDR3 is CASSHRGLEAFF. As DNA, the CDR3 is TGTGCCAGCAGCCATCGGGGACTTGAAGCTTTCTTT.

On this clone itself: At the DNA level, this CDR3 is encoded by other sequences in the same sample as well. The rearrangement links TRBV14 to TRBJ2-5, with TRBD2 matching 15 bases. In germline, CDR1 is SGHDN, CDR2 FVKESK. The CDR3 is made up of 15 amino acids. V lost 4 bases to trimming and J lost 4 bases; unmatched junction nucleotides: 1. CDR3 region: CASSPGLAGGETQYF. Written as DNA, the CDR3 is TGTGCCAGCAGCCCGGGACTAGCGGGAGGAGAGACCCAGTACTTC.

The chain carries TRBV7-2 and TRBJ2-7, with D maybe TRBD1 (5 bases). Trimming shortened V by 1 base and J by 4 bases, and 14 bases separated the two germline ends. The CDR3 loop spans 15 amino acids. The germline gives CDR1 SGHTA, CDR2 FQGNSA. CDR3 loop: CASSLEAQGGYEQYF. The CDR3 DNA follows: TGTGCCAGCAGCTTAGAGGCGCAGGGTGGGTACGAGCAGTACTTC. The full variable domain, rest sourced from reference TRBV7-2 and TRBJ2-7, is GAGVSQSPSNKVTEKGKDVELRCDPISGHTALYWYRQSLGQGLEFLIYFQGNSAPDKSGLPSDRFSAERTGGSVSTLTIQRTQQEDSAVYLCASSLEAQGGYEQYFGPGTRLTVT.

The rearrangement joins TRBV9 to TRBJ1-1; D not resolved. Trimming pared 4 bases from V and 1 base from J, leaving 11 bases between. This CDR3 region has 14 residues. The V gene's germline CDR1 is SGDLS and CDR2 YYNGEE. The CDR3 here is CASSTRAENTEAFF. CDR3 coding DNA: TGTGCCAGCAGCACCCGGGCGGAGAACACTGAAGCTTTCTTT.